The 11 T cell receptor beta chains listed next were all sequenced from one sample in a study of post-analysis software for immune sequencing data. No cognate antigen is known for these TCRs. The TCR beta cDNA libraries contained unique molecular identifiers. MiXCR was run by TCRdb on the PCR reads, yielding one entry per CDR3 protein. The sample has around 250,000 distinct CDR3 sequences, 35% to 40% seen once. Regarding the study as a whole: The five TRBV segments detected at higher frequency in patients than in controls included TRBV5-6, TRBV5-1 and TRBV20-1.

Source material: blood. The origin of the receptors is a girl aged 5 to 17 with multiple sclerosis.

This clonotype has a handful of counts. The chain is built from TRBV28 and TRBJ2-2, with TRBD2 as a possible D gene (5 bases). Looked up from germline, CDR1 is MDHEN and CDR2 is SYDVKM. The CDR3 is 16 amino acids. V lost 5 bases, J lost 5 bases, and 18 bases lay in between. The DNA for the CDR3 is TGTGCCAGCAGTCTTAACACTCGGGGTCGGACCGGGGAGCTGTTTTTT. Amino acid sequence: CASSLNTRGRTGELFF.

Comments on this clonotype: This clone may be a read error of a much larger clone one base away. The rearrangement links TRBV27 to TRBJ2-5; no reliable D call. This CDR3 is built from 15 residues. Deletions cut 6 bases from V and 0 bases from J, with 14 bases between. Germline assignment: CDR1 MNHEY and CDR2 SMNVEV (reference sequence). CDR3 sequence reads: CASRTYLEHQETQYF. The CDR3 region has the DNA TGTGCCAGCAGAACGTATTTGGAGCACCAAGAGACCCAGTACTTC.

The chain is built from TRBV27 and TRBJ2-2; D is unresolved. Per germline, CDR1 MNHEY and CDR2 SMNVEV (reference sequence). CDR3 length: 14 amino acids. The V end was cut by 5 bases, the J end by 4 bases, with 11 bases between. CDR3 bases: TGTGCCAGCAGTATCGGAGCCAGCACCGGGGAGCTGTTTTTT. It codes for CASSIGASTGELFF.

This clonotype has more than one count but fewer than ten. The V and J genes are TRBV12-3 or TRBV12-4 and TRBJ2-2; unclear D gene. CDR3 length: 16 amino acids. Trimming shortened V by 5 bases and J by 2 bases, and 15 bases separated the two germline ends. This CDR3 is CASSPVLRPNTGELFF. In DNA, the CDR3 is TGTGCCAGCAGTCCGGTGTTAAGGCCAAACACCGGGGAGCTGTTTTTT.

This clonotype was detected only a few times. The junction and the germline gene differ at one end; a read error may be behind it. The chain uses TRBV7-8 and TRBJ1-4, with 8 nucleotides matching TRBD1. CDR1 is SGHVS and CDR2 is FQNEAQ in the germline V gene. The CDR3 covers 15 residues. CDR3 bases: TGTGCCAGCAGGCCCAGGGGGCCAACGAATGAAAAACTGTTTTTT. This translates into CASRPRGPTNEKLFF. Drawing the rest from reference TRBV7-8 and TRBJ1-4, the complete variable domain is GAGVSQSPRYKVAKRGQDVALRCDPISGHVSLFWYQQALGQGPEFLTYFQNEAQLDKSGLPSDRFFAERPEGSVSTLKIQRTQQEDSAVYLCASRPRGPTNEKLFFGSGTQLSVL.

The sample holds one count of this clonotype. V is TRBV7-8 and J is TRBJ1-4, with 7 nucleotides matching TRBD1. CDR3 length equals 17 residues. The V and J ends lost 1 base and 0 bases, in that order; junction bases with no gene match: 5. The V gene's germline CDR1 is SGHVS and CDR2 FQNEAQ. The CDR3 sequence: CASSLVTGVATNEKLFF. The CDR3, as DNA: TGTGCCAGCAGCTTAGTAACAGGGGTGGCAACTAATGAAAAACTGTTTTTT.

This clonotype was counted many times. DNA for the CDR3: TGTGCCAGCAGAGCGACAGGGCGTGAGACCCAGTACTTC. It is translated as CASRATGRETQYF. The gene calls are TRBV27 and TRBJ2-5; 7 positions agree with TRBD1. The CDR3 is made up of 13 amino acids. V dropped 6 bases and J dropped 5; count of bases not matched to a gene: 6. Germline V CDR1 and CDR2: MNHEY, SMNVEV (reference sequence).

This clonotype was observed at least ten times. This chain connects TRBV6-6 to TRBJ2-3; D unclear. The CDR3 consists of 13 residues. Looked up from germline, CDR1 is MNHNY and CDR2 is SVGAGI (reference sequence). The V and J ends lost 2 bases and 2 bases respectively, with 5 bases between them. In nucleotides, the CDR3 is TGTGCCAGCAGTTACACTGACACAGATACGCAGTATTTT. This sequence encodes CASSYTDTDTQYF.

There are many counts of this clonotype. This chain links TRBV6-6 with TRBJ1-2; D remains unclear. The germline V and J ends were trimmed by 6 bases and 6 bases, with 11 bases remaining between them. The CDR3 is made up of 12 amino acids. The germline gives CDR1 MNHNY, CDR2 SVGAGI (reference sequence). DNA for the CDR3: TGTGCCAGCAGCCTCAACAGAGATGGCTACACCTTC. This translates into CASSLNRDGYTF.

This sequence joins TRBV28 and TRBJ1-2; 8 bases line up with TRBD1. There are 14 residues in the CDR3. The germline V gene has CDR1 MDHEN and CDR2 SYDVKM. The J segment lost 7 bases and the V segment lost 7 bases, leaving 11 bases of the junction unmatched. CDR3 loop: CASTPLRQGTGYTF. The CDR3 DNA reads TGTGCCAGCACCCCTCTGAGACAGGGGACTGGCTACACCTTC.

This chain links TRBV20-1 with TRBJ2-3; 12 bases match TRBD2. The trim removed 3 bases at V and 6 bases at J, leaving 13 bases unmatched. Germline loops: CDR1 DFQATT, CDR2 SNEGSKA (reference sequence). The CDR3 covers 17 residues. CDR3 protein: CSASARTSGDPTDTQYF. For the CDR3, the DNA is TGCAGTGCTAGCGCCAGGACTAGCGGGGATCCTACCGATACGCAGTATTTT.